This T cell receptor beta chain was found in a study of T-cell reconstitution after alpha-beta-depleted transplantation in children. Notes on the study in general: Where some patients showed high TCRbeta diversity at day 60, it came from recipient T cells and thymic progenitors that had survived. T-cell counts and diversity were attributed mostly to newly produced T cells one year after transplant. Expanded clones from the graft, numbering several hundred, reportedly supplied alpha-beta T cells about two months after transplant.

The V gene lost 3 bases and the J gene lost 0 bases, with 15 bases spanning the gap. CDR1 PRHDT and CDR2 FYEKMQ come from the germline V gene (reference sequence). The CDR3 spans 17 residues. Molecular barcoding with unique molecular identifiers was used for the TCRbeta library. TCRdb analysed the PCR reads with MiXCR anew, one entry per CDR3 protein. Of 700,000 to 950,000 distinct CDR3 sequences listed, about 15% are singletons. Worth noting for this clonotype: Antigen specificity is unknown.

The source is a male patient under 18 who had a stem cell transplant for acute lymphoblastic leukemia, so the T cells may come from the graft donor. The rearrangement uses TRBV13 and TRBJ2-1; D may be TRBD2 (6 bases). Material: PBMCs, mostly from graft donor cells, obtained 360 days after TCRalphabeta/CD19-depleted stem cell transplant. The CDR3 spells CASSFDSSASSYNEQFF. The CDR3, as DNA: TGTGCCAGCAGCTTCGATTCTAGCGCGAGCTCCTACAATGAGCAGTTCTTC.